The 12 T cell receptor beta chains below were found in one sample sequenced in a study of blood T cell repertoires in COVID-19. Profiled with immunoSEQ multiplex PCR; TCRdb holds only in-frame clones, not every one. The sample lists roughly 150,000 clones; 84% were seen once. Sequencing was done on a sample of peripheral blood. These receptors all stem from a woman over 75 with COVID-19, enrolled during active disease.

This chain connects TRBV5-1 to TRBJ2-5; TRBD1 matches at 11 bases. The CDR3 is made up of 17 amino acids. The V gene's germline CDR1 is SGHRS and CDR2 YFSETQ. J lost 3 bases, V lost 0 bases, and 7 bases had no gene match. CDR3 residues: CASSLAVGDRGKETQYF. In nucleotides, the CDR3 is TGCGCCAGCAGCTTGGCCGTAGGGGACAGGGGGAAAGAGACCCAGTACTTC.

The gene calls are TRBV18 and TRBJ2-7, with 11 positions matching TRBD1. Germline V CDR1 and CDR2: KGHSH, LQKENI. V gave up 2 bases and J gave up 7 bases; unmatched junction bases: 10. This CDR3 spans 16 amino acids. The chain's CDR3 is CASSPTYGQGAGEQYF. The CDR3 region has the DNA TGTGCCAGCTCACCAACTTATGGACAGGGGGCGGGGGAGCAGTACTTC.

V usage is TRBV5-5 and J usage is TRBJ1-6; TRBD1 is a possible D gene (6 bases). V gave up 0 bases and J gave up 8 bases, with 12 bases separating them. Germline CDR1 SGHKS, CDR2 YYEKEE (reference sequence). CDR3 size: 15 residues. CDR3 protein: CASSLGDTVYSPLHF. As DNA, the CDR3 is TGTGCCAGCAGCTTGGGGGACACCGTATATTCACCCCTCCACTTT.

The rearrangement uses TRBV27 and TRBJ2-1, with 9 positions matching TRBD2. The ends lost 3 bases at V and 9 bases at J; junction bases unmatched: 9. Germline CDR1 MNHEY, CDR2 SMNVEV (reference sequence). The CDR3 is 15 residues long. CDR3 sequence reads: CASSLVAGVFSEQFF. DNA of the CDR3: TGTGCCAGCAGTTTGGTAGCGGGAGTGTTCAGTGAGCAGTTCTTC.

The chain uses TRBV21-1 and TRBJ2-7; TRBD1 is the table's D call, not checked against the DNA. TRBV21-1 is a pseudogene segment. The CDR3 extends over 14 amino acids. The CDR3 DNA reads TGTGCCAGCAGCAAAAGGGGCCTCTCCTACGAGCAGTACTTC. It codes for CASSKRGLSYEQYF.

J is TRBJ1-2 and V is TRBV29-1, with D possibly matching TRBD1 (6 bases). Looked up from germline, CDR1 is SQVTM and CDR2 is ANQGSEA. V lost 3 bases and J lost 5, with 13 bases in between. This CDR3 has 13 amino acids. CDR3 amino acids: CSVDATGWYGYTF. The CDR3 nucleotides read TGCAGCGTTGATGCAACAGGGTGGTATGGCTACACCTTC.

The rearrangement uses TRBV5-1 and TRBJ1-2; 8 nucleotides align to TRBD1. Unmatched junction bases numbered 10, after V lost 4 bases and J lost 8 bases. The CDR3 has 14 residues. Looked up from germline, CDR1 is SGHRS and CDR2 is YFSETQ. CDR3 sequence: CASSRDRTAGGYTF. The CDR3 DNA is TGCGCCAGCAGCCGGGACAGGACAGCAGGAGGCTACACCTTC.

The chain employs TRBV19 and TRBJ1-1, with D perhaps TRBD1 (5 bases). The CDR3 totals 20 residues. CDR1 and CDR2 (germline): LNHDA, SQIVND (reference sequence). Trimming stripped 2 bases from V and 0 bases from J, with 25 bases between. In DNA, the CDR3 is TGTGCCAGTAGTATAAGAGACCGGGGAATTGGGGGGACTATGAACACTGAAGCTTTCTTT. Its protein product is CASSIRDRGIGGTMNTEAFF. Combining the CDR3 with reference TRBV19 and TRBJ1-1 gives the whole variable domain DGGITQSPKYLFRKEGQNVTLSCEQNLNHDAMYWYRQDPGQGLRLIYYSQIVNDFQKGDIAEGYSVSREKKESFPLTVTSAQKNPTAFYLCASSIRDRGIGGTMNTEAFFGQGTRLTVV.

The V and J genes are TRBV11-3 and TRBJ2-1; TRBD2 matches 9 bases. The CDR3 totals 15 residues. Germline loops: CDR1 SGHNT, CDR2 YENEEA. Trimming at V came to 3 bases and at J to 4 bases, leaving 4 bases not matched to a gene. Here the CDR3 DNA reads TGTGCCAGCAGCTTTAACGGACTAGCGTACAATGAGCAGTTCTTC. Amino acids: CASSFNGLAYNEQFF.

The chain's CDR3 is CASSLMGLVIYNEQFF. CDR3 coding DNA: TGTGCCAGCAGCTTAATGGGACTAGTGATCTACAATGAGCAGTTCTTC. The rearrangement uses TRBV7-6 and TRBJ2-1; 8 bases map to TRBD2. The germline V gene encodes CDR1 SGHVS and CDR2 FNYEAQ. CDR3 length equals 16 residues. The junction had 6 bases not matched to a gene; V was cut back by 2 bases and J by 3 bases.

The chain uses TRBV5-1 and TRBJ2-5; 12 nucleotides line up with TRBD2. The CDR3 runs 15 residues. Trimming removed 0 bases from V and 5 bases from J; junction bases left unmatched: 2. Germline V gene data show CDR1 as SGHRS and CDR2 as YFSETQ. The DNA for the CDR3 is TGCGCCAGCAGCTTGGGACTAGCGGGAGTGGAGACCCAGTACTTC. It encodes CASSLGLAGVETQYF.

The V and J genes are TRBV6-6 and TRBJ1-4; 9 bases are shared with TRBD1. Germline CDR1 MNHNY, CDR2 SVGAGI (reference sequence). Germline trimming cut 8 bases from V and 8 bases from J; bases unmatched to any gene: 9. CDR3 length: 14 residues. The CDR3: CASGQGQGREKLFF. The CDR3 nucleotides read TGTGCCAGCGGCCAGGGACAGGGAAGGGAAAAACTGTTTTTT.